The sequence of this T cell receptor beta chain was determined in a study of blood T cell repertoires in COVID-19. Study overall: The study drew acute and convalescent COVID-19 samples from the United States, Italy and Spain.

The V and J ends lost 0 bases and 0 bases respectively, with 9 bases between them. The CDR3 has 15 amino acids. The germline V gene has CDR1 SGHRS and CDR2 YFSETQ. Assay used: immunoSEQ multiplex PCR; TCRdb lists only in-frame clones, some missing. The data hold about 46,000 clones, with roughly 86% observed a single time. All enrollees were roughly 18 to 89 years old and from some 24 US areas. Recovery among Cohort 3 donors was established by two negative PCRs, clearance, or symptom resolution. The J gene is TRBJ2-5, the V gene TRBV5-1; weak D call: TRBD1 (5 bases). Sequenced sample: PBMCs or T cells enriched from blood (not recorded which). The clonotype comes from a woman aged 50 to 65 who had recovered from COVID-19. The CDR3 region has the DNA TGCGCCAGCAGCTTGGCGCAGGGAAACCAAGAGACCCAGTACTTC. Protein product: CASSLAQGNQETQYF.